The 18 T cell receptor beta chains given below trace back to one sample, sequenced in a study of blood T cell repertoires in COVID-19. Method: immunoSEQ multiplex PCR; TCRdb's copy keeps in-frame clones and lacks some. The sample carries about 140,000 clones, about four fifths recorded once. The material sequenced was peripheral blood. Receptor source: a woman older than 75 in a cohort sampled during active or convalescent COVID-19.

This chain uses TRBV4-1 with TRBJ2-7; perhaps TRBD1 as D (5 bases). This CDR3 region has 15 residues. V gave up 0 bases and J gave up 2 bases, with 11 bases separating them. Germline V gives CDR1 MGHRA, CDR2 YSYEKL. CDR3 DNA: TGCGCCAGCAGCCAAGATGTCAGGGTTCCCTACGAGCAGTACGTC. Translated, it gives CASSQDVRVPYEQYV.

The chain uses TRBV6-2 or TRBV6-3 and TRBJ1-5, with D perhaps TRBD1 (6 bases). The germline V gene encodes CDR1 MNHEY and CDR2 SVGEGT. V was shortened by 3 bases and J by 6 bases, with 12 bases between the two germline ends. This CDR3 spans 14 amino acids. CDR3 sequence (DNA): TGTGCCAGCAGTTATCCCCAGGGGCTTCAGCCCCAGCATTTT. Protein sequence: CASSYPQGLQPQHF.

The V call is TRBV5-4, the J call TRBJ2-5; the D gene is possibly TRBD1 (5 bases). Germline V gene lookup returns CDR1 SGHNT and CDR2 YYREEE (reference sequence). V was pared by 1 base and J by 0 bases, with 16 bases between. The length of the CDR3 is 17 residues. The DNA for the CDR3 is TGTGCCAGCAGCTTGAGACAGACCTACGAGTACCAAGAGACCCAGTACTTC. Translating it yields CASSLRQTYEYQETQYF.

The genes are TRBV30 and TRBJ1-1; D possibly corresponds to TRBD1 (5 bases). Germline assignment: CDR1 GTSNPN and CDR2 SVGIG (reference sequence). With 2 bases removed from V and 0 bases from J, the gap between germline ends came to 13 bases. The CDR3 is made up of 15 amino acids. The CDR3 DNA sequence: TGTGCCTGGAGTATGCAAAGGGGTATGAACACTGAAGCTTTCTTT. Translation gives CAWSMQRGMNTEAFF. Full variable domain (outside the CDR3, taken from reference TRBV30 and TRBJ1-1): SQTIHQWPATLVQPVGSPLSLECTVEGTSNPNLYWYRQAAGRGLQLLFYSVGIGQISSEVPQNLSASRPQDRQFILSSKKLLLSDSGFYLCAWSMQRGMNTEAFFGQGTRLTVV.

The genes are TRBV11-2 and TRBJ1-6; 7 nucleotides align to TRBD1. V shed 5 bases and J 10 bases; nucleotides not matched to a gene: 11. Germline V gene data show CDR1 as SGHAT and CDR2 as FQNNGV. The CDR3 is made up of 15 amino acids. The CDR3 bases are TGTGCCAGCAGCCCGACCGACAGGGCGGTATCACCCCTCCACTTT. This codes for CASSPTDRAVSPLHF.

CDR3 DNA sequence: TGTGCCAGCAAGCGACAGGGGGCTTACACTGAAGCTTTCTTT. Its translation is CASKRQGAYTEAFF. This chain uses TRBV2 with TRBJ1-1; 10 nucleotides agree with TRBD1. V gave up 7 bases and J gave up 3 bases; unmatched junction bases: 5. The length of the CDR3 is 14 residues. Germline lookup yields CDR1 SNHLY and CDR2 FYNNEI.

The genes are TRBV7-7 and TRBJ2-5; 9 nucleotides agree with TRBD1. The CDR3 runs to 13 residues. Trimming took 5 bases from V and 5 from J; bases not matched to a gene: 3. The V gene's germline CDR1 is SSHAT and CDR2 FNYEAQ (reference sequence). In nucleotides, the CDR3 is TGTGCCAGCAGCCCGGGGACAGGGGAGACCCAGTACTTC. Amino acid sequence: CASSPGTGETQYF.

The CDR3 DNA sequence: TGTGCCAGCTCGGAACGAACCGGGACTTCCCGATGGAGGGAGCAGTTCTTC. This gives the protein CASSERTGTSRWREQFF. The rearrangement uses TRBV18 and TRBJ2-1, with D perhaps TRBD2 (6 bases). The CDR3 is made up of 17 amino acids. The V end lost 6 bases, the J end lost 10 bases, and 28 bases lay between the germline ends. Germline V gives CDR1 KGHSH, CDR2 LQKENI.

The rearrangement joins TRBV7-9 to TRBJ2-6; 12 positions agree with TRBD2. The ends lost 4 bases at V and 0 bases at J; junction bases unmatched: 4. There are 18 residues in the CDR3. In germline, CDR1 is SEHNR, CDR2 FQNEAQ (reference sequence). CDR3 amino acids: CASSWGLAGTSGANVLTF. The CDR3 DNA reads TGTGCCAGCAGCTGGGGACTAGCGGGCACCTCTGGGGCCAACGTCCTGACTTTC.

V usage is TRBV12-3 or TRBV12-4 and J usage is TRBJ1-2, with TRBD1 matching 7 bases. V shed 5 bases and J 4 bases; nucleotides not matched to a gene: 4. CDR3 length equals 13 residues. The CDR3 coding sequence is TGTGCCAGCAGTCCGGGACAGTCCTATGGCTACACCTTC. Protein product: CASSPGQSYGYTF.

The gene calls are TRBV9 and TRBJ1-2; D not resolved. The V gene lost 0 bases and the J gene lost 4 bases, with 10 bases spanning the gap. Germline-derived CDR1 and CDR2 are SGDLS and YYNGEE. The CDR3 runs 14 residues. The CDR3, as DNA: TGTGCCAGCAGCGTAGGAAGCAAACCCTATGGCTACACCTTC. Its translation: CASSVGSKPYGYTF.

The rearrangement joins TRBV25-1 to TRBJ2-7; 7 bases map to TRBD1. This CDR3 is 14 amino acids long. Germline V gives CDR1 MGHDK, CDR2 SYGVNS. With 0 bases clipped from V and 5 bases from J, the junction kept 4 bases outside the gene matches. CDR3 sequence (DNA): TGTGCCAGCAGTGAATATTTAACAGGGGACGAGCAGTACTTC. Encoded protein: CASSEYLTGDEQYF.

The chain joins TRBV19 to TRBJ2-1; TRBD1 matches at 9 bases. The CDR3 loop spans 13 amino acids. V shed 7 bases and J 5 bases; nucleotides not matched to a gene: 3. Looked up from germline, CDR1 is LNHDA and CDR2 is SQIVND (reference sequence). The CDR3 DNA reads as TGTGCCAGTACCAGGACAGGGGACAATGAGCAGTTCTTC. It specifies CASTRTGDNEQFF.

This clone has just one count. This chain links TRBV28 with TRBJ2-1; D might be TRBD2 (6 bases). Germline V CDR1 and CDR2: MDHEN, SYDVKM. V was cut by 3 bases and J by 5 bases, with 14 bases left in between. There are 15 residues in the CDR3. The CDR3 is CASSFAGRQHNEQFF. The CDR3 region has the DNA TGTGCCAGCAGTTTCGCGGGGAGACAGCACAATGAGCAGTTCTTC.

The rearrangement uses TRBV5-1 and TRBJ1-6; D gene uncertain. V was pared by 0 bases and J by 7 bases, with 8 bases between. The V gene's germline CDR1 is SGHRS and CDR2 YFSETQ. The CDR3 runs to 14 residues. The DNA of the CDR3 is TGCGCCAGCAGCTTGGACGGAGCGAATTCACCCCTCCACTTT. The encoded protein is CASSLDGANSPLHF.

The chain employs TRBV19 and TRBJ1-2, with D maybe TRBD1 (5 bases). V lost 3 bases to trimming and J lost 8 bases, with 13 bases between them. The CDR3 runs to 13 residues. CDR1 and CDR2 from the germline V gene are LNHDA and SQIVND (reference sequence). In DNA form, the CDR3 reads TGTGCCAGTAGTATCACACAGGCTCGCGGCTACACCTTC. Protein product: CASSITQARGYTF.

DNA for the CDR3: TGTGCCAGCAGTCCCGGGGGGGCGGGGATAACCTACGAGCAGTACGTC. Its translation: CASSPGGAGITYEQYV. The chain joins TRBV28 to TRBJ2-7; 8 nucleotides agree with TRBD2. V trimming: 5 bases; J trimming: 2 bases; junction bases outside the gene matches: 11. The CDR3 is 16 residues long. Germline CDR1 reads MDHEN; CDR2 reads SYDVKM.

The chain links TRBV5-4 to TRBJ1-4; D unclear. The CDR3 is made up of 18 amino acids. Trimming removed 0 bases from V and 0 bases from J, with 15 bases in between. CDR1 is SGHNT and CDR2 is YYREEE in the germline V gene (reference sequence). CDR3 protein: CASSLGAPNAATNEKLFF. CDR3 bases: TGTGCCAGCAGCTTGGGGGCGCCAAACGCTGCAACTAATGAAAAACTGTTTTTT.